The TCR beta chain described here comes from a study of OX40 agonist ivuxolimab in advanced cancers. Across the whole study: Patients in the trial were receiving intravenous ivuxolimab every 2 weeks, at doses of 0.01 to 10 mg/kg. Under the entry rules, prior anti-PD-1, anti-PD-L1 or anti-CTLA-4 therapy was allowed, and approximately 36% had some. Regarding the study as a whole: On average, CD8+ T cells had more expanded clones than CD4+.

The CDR3 sequence is 12 residues long. With 6 bases clipped from V and 3 bases from J, the junction kept 2 bases outside the gene matches. Germline V gene lookup returns CDR1 MDHEN and CDR2 SYDVKM. Worth noting for this clone: Its antigen remains unidentified.

Generated by immunoSEQ multiplex PCR, the TCRdb table keeps only in-frame clones and is missing some. In the table there are 90,000 to 150,000 clones, around 91% of which are singletons. This sample comprised CD4+ or CD8+ T cells sorted from blood, obtained in a trial of the OX40 agonist ivuxolimab. This sequence was found in an adult with an advanced solid tumor such as melanoma, head and neck, liver or kidney cancer. V gene TRBV28 combines with J gene TRBJ2-7; TRBD1 aligns across 7 bases. This CDR3 reads CASRAGGYEQYF. In DNA, the CDR3 is TGTGCCAGCAGAGCAGGGGGCTACGAGCAGTACTTC. The complete variable domain, with remaining parts taken from reference TRBV28 and TRBJ2-7, reads DVKVTQSSRYLVKRTGEKVFLECVQDMDHENMFWYRQDPGLGLRLIYFSYDVKMKEKGDIPEGYSVSREKKERFSLILESASTNQTSMYLCASRAGGYEQYFGPGTRLTVT.